Below, 10 T cell receptor beta chains from the same sample are listed, as sequenced in a study of Tregs in tolerant kidney transplant recipients. Recipients received nonmyeloablative bone marrow transplants from related graft donors, with transient mixed chimerism. Some clones are missing from TCRdb's copy, which holds only in-frame ones; the method was immunoSEQ multiplex PCR. The sample table sets out roughly 23,000 clones. This specimen was CD4+ T cells from blood (PBMCs), taken 6 months after the transplant. The origin of the receptors is a human patient who received a combined kidney and bone marrow transplant. Some T cells may be the graft donor's.

Turning to this clone: The read terminates 3 residues ahead of where the CDR3 ends, so the germline J gene completes it. This chain joins TRBV19 and TRBJ1-5, with TRBD1 identical over 8 bases. The CDR3 has 14 amino acids. Germline assignment: CDR1 LNHDA and CDR2 SQIVND (reference sequence). J lost 1 base, V lost 6 bases, and 2 bases had no gene match. The CDR3 sequence: CASSNRGSNQPQHF. The sequenced part of the CDR3 DNA is TGTGCCAGTAGCAACAGGGGGAGCAATCAGCCC.

As to this clone: Read data end 3 residues before the CDR3 end; the end is taken from the germline J gene. The V gene is TRBV2, the J gene TRBJ1-1, with D unclear. The CDR3 totals 13 residues. CDR1 is SNHLY, CDR2 FYNNEI, per germline. Here the CDR3 reads CASIRIWAGEAFF. CDR3 bases read: TGTGCCAGCATACGGATTTGGGCGGGAGAA.

A note on this clone: The read stops 3 residues short of the end of the CDR3; the missing end is completed from the germline J gene. This rearrangement joins TRBV5-6 to TRBJ1-1; TRBD1 agrees at 7 bases. This CDR3 is built from 15 residues. Trimming removed 4 bases from V and 3 bases from J; junction bases left unmatched: 9. From germline, CDR1 is SGHDT and CDR2 YYEEEE. This chain's CDR3 is CASSTPGRGHTEAFF. The sequenced part of the CDR3 DNA is TGTGCCAGCAGCACACCAGGGAGGGGGCACACTGAA.

As concerns this clone: From the germline J gene comes the end of the CDR3, since the read stops 3 residues before it. The chain has TRBV5-3 and TRBJ2-7; TRBD2 matches 10 bases. TRBV5-3 is an ORF, and what it does is uncertain. CDR3 size: 14 residues. V dropped 6 bases and J dropped 2; count of bases not matched to a gene: 5. The sequenced part of the CDR3 DNA is TGTGCCAGAAATCGCAGCGGGAGGGCCTACGAG. It codes for CARNRSGRAYE. The full CDR3 protein reads CARNRSGRAYEQYF.

A remark on this clone: The read finishes 3 residues shy of the CDR3 end, and the germline J gene is used to complete it. The chain carries TRBV20-1 and TRBJ2-3; D unclear. Looked up from germline, CDR1 is DFQATT and CDR2 is SNEGSKA (reference sequence). The CDR3 has 11 residues. The V gene lost 3 bases and the J gene lost 5 bases, with 6 bases spanning the gap. The DNA read from the CDR3 is TGCAGTGCTAGGAGTAGAGATACG. Translated: CSARSRDT. The entire CDR3 protein reads CSARSRDTQYF.

Of note for this clone: The sequenced fragment ends 3 residues before the CDR3 boundary, so the rest is inferred from the germline J gene. The chain uses TRBV19 and TRBJ1-5; maybe TRBD1 (5 bases). CDR1 is LNHDA, CDR2 SQIVND, per germline (reference sequence). The CDR3 covers 14 residues. The ends were cut back, 7 bases at V and 4 bases at J, with 14 bases in the middle. This CDR3 is CASKGRELNQPQHF. The sequenced part of the CDR3 DNA is TGTGCCAGTAAAGGCAGGGAACTGAATCAGCCC.

To note about this clone: Sequencing ends 3 residues short of the CDR3 end; the germline J gene provides the rest. V and J are TRBV20-1 and TRBJ2-5; TRBD1 matches at 9 bases. The ends lost 3 bases at V and 1 base at J; junction bases unmatched: 6. The CDR3 sequence is 15 residues long. Germline CDR1 DFQATT, CDR2 SNEGSKA (reference sequence). CDR3: CSASHRGRGQETQYF. Incomplete CDR3 DNA: TGCAGTGCTAGCCACAGGGGGCGAGGCCAAGAGACC.

About this clone: The CDR3 extends 3 residues past the end of the read, so its final part is completed from the germline J gene. The rearrangement links TRBV7-1 to TRBJ2-3, with 9 bases aligning to TRBD2. TRBV7-1 is an open reading frame, and its role is uncertain. This CDR3 has 20 amino acids. With 3 bases clipped from V and 2 bases from J, the junction kept 18 bases outside the gene matches. The CDR3 protein is CASSSSQQWREGLPTDTQYF. Partial CDR3 DNA: TGTGCCAGCAGCTCCTCCCAACAGTGGCGGGAGGGCCTACCCACAGATACG.

About this clone itself: The read finishes 3 residues shy of the CDR3 end, and the germline J gene is used to complete it. The rearrangement joins TRBV18 to TRBJ2-6; D remains ambiguous. V was trimmed by 2 bases and J by 0 bases, leaving 8 bases between them. Looked up from germline, CDR1 is KGHSH and CDR2 is LQKENI. The CDR3 extends over 16 amino acids. CDR3 DNA (partial): TGTGCCAGCTCACCATACAGATTCTCTGGGGCCAACGTC. Protein product: CASSPYRFSGANV. From start to end, the CDR3 is CASSPYRFSGANVLTF.

For this clone: The read terminates 3 residues before the CDR3 end, so the remaining end is supplied by the germline J gene. The chain has TRBV13 and TRBJ2-2; 11 bases fit TRBD2. V was clipped by 0 bases and J by 4 bases; unmatched bases: 1. The germline V gene encodes CDR1 PRHDT and CDR2 FYEKMQ (reference sequence). This CDR3 region has 16 residues. The CDR3 loop reads CASSLGGTSGTGELFF. The part of the CDR3 DNA that was read is TGTGCCAGCAGCTTAGGGGGGACTAGCGGCACCGGGGAG.